Each of the 3 T cell receptor beta chains below was sequenced from the same sample in a study of T cells in Graves' hyperthyroidism and ophthalmopathy. TCR beta CDR3 region amplification was performed from RNA transcripts. When the TCR CDR3 underwent first-round RT-PCR, the HTBI primer set was used. TCRdb processed the multiplex PCR reads anew with MiXCR; each CDR3 protein has one entry. Of around 500,000 distinct CDR3 sequences listed, 16% are singletons. The sequenced sample consisted of blood. All receptors come from a woman younger than 45 with Graves' ophthalmopathy.

This clonotype has at least ten counts. This rearrangement joins TRBV18 to TRBJ1-3; D gene uncertain. In germline, CDR1 is KGHSH, CDR2 LQKENI. The CDR3 runs to 15 residues. The germline V and J ends were trimmed by 5 bases and 0 bases, with 11 bases remaining between them. CDR3 coding DNA: TGTGCCAGCTCAGGCGACGGAGTCTCTGGAAACACCATATATTTT. It specifies CASSGDGVSGNTIYF.

There are a few counts of this clonotype. The genes are TRBV10-3 and TRBJ2-7; 15 nucleotides agree with TRBD2. The CDR3 runs to 15 residues. Germline V gene data show CDR1 as ENHRY and CDR2 as SYGVKD. V lost 8 bases to trimming and J lost 7 bases; unmatched junction nucleotides: 9. As DNA, the CDR3 is TGTGCCATCGGGACTAGCGGGAGGCCGGGGAGGGAGCAGTACTTC. As protein: CAIGTSGRPGREQYF.

This chain links TRBV24-1 with TRBJ2-1; 13 bases map to TRBD2. V lost 3 bases, J lost 8 bases, and 9 bases stayed unmatched. This CDR3 has 17 amino acids. From germline, CDR1 is KGHDR and CDR2 SFDVKD. Written as DNA, the CDR3 is TGTGCCACCAGTGATCCCCAGACTAGCGGGAGGACGTATGAGCAGTTCTTC. Its translation: CATSDPQTSGRTYEQFF.